A selection of T cell receptor beta chains follows, all from one sample in a study of T cells in Graves' hyperthyroidism and ophthalmopathy. In TCRdb, the multiplex PCR reads were re-called with MiXCR into one record per CDR3 protein. The table lists nearly 750,000 distinct CDR3 sequences, approximately 40% of them singletons. What was sequenced was blood. The origin of the receptors is a woman aged 35 to 49 with Graves' hyperthyroidism. The CDR3 runs from the conserved cysteine through the conserved F or W. Fields, in order: V gene, clone size, CDR3 protein. Only part of the rows carry a size: once, few, many, or a class if the clone is expanded.

v_gene: TRBV2; abundance: many; CDR3aa: CASSEVGRFEKLFF
v_gene: TRBV7-2; abundance: .; CDR3aa: CASSSQPGLTEAFF
v_gene: TRBV29-1; abundance: many; CDR3aa: CSVEDVFRGRGTEAFF
v_gene: TRBV29-1; abundance: many; CDR3aa: CSVTDSRFYEQYF
v_gene: TRBV6-6; abundance: many; CDR3aa: CASSYSGDRNEKLFF
v_gene: TRBV5-4; abundance: few; CDR3aa: CASSVTLDYEQYF
v_gene: TRBV4-1; abundance: .; CDR3aa: CASSQEPGGTSSYTF
v_gene: TRBV19; abundance: few; CDR3aa: CASGNRATEAFF
v_gene: TRBV7-9; abundance: once; CDR3aa: CASSQLTSGRREQYF
v_gene: TRBV7-2; abundance: .; CDR3aa: CASSLYGTSTDTQYF
v_gene: TRBV6-2/TRBV6-3; abundance: few; CDR3aa: CASSRRGGQINQPQHF
v_gene: TRBV2; abundance: few; CDR3aa: CASRQAGGFDNGYTF
v_gene: TRBV9; abundance: few; CDR3aa: CASSVEFRGRFGYTF
v_gene: TRBV29-1; abundance: .; CDR3aa: CSVATGGRNEKLFF
v_gene: TRBV6-5; abundance: few; CDR3aa: CASIASSGNTIYF
v_gene: TRBV6-5; abundance: .; CDR3aa: CASSISPGVNQPQHF
v_gene: TRBV29-1; abundance: many; CDR3aa: CSVDMINYGYTF
v_gene: TRBV5-4; abundance: .; CDR3aa: CASSHPGLADSEQYF
v_gene: TRBV10-3; abundance: once; CDR3aa: CAISMDGTEAFF
v_gene: TRBV19; abundance: many; CDR3aa: CASSISTRPAGANVLTF
v_gene: TRBV19; abundance: .; CDR3aa: CVSMIQGARTGELFF
v_gene: TRBV20-1; abundance: .; CDR3aa: CSAPPGLAGAETQYF
v_gene: TRBV6-1; abundance: few; CDR3aa: CASNEATGETQYF
v_gene: TRBV7-2; abundance: .; CDR3aa: CASSLPEVRSYNEQFF
v_gene: TRBV11-2; abundance: .; CDR3aa: CASSRDRLSPQHF
v_gene: TRBV7-9; abundance: few; CDR3aa: CASSSRTGGKEAFF
v_gene: TRBV20-1; abundance: few; CDR3aa: CSAERVAGTYGETQYF